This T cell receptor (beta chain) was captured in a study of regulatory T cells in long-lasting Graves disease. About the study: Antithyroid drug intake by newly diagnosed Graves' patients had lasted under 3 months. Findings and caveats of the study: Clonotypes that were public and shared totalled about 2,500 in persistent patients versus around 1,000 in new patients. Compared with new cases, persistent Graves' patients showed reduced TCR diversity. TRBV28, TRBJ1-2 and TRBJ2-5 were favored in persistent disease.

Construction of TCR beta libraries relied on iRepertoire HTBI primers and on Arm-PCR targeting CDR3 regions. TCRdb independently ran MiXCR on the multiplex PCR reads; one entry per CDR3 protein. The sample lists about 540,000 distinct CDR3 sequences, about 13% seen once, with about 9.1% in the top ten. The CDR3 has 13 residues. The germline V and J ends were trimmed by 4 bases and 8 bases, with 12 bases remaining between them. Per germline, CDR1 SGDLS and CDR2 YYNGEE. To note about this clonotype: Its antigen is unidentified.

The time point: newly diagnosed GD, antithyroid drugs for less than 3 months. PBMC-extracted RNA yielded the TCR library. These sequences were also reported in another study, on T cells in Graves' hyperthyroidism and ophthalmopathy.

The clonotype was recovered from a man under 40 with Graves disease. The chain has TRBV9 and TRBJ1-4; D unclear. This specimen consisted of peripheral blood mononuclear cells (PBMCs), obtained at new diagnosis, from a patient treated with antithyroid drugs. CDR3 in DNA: TGTGCCAGCAGCCCGCGGAGAGGGGAAAAACTGTTTTTT. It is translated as CASSPRRGEKLFF.